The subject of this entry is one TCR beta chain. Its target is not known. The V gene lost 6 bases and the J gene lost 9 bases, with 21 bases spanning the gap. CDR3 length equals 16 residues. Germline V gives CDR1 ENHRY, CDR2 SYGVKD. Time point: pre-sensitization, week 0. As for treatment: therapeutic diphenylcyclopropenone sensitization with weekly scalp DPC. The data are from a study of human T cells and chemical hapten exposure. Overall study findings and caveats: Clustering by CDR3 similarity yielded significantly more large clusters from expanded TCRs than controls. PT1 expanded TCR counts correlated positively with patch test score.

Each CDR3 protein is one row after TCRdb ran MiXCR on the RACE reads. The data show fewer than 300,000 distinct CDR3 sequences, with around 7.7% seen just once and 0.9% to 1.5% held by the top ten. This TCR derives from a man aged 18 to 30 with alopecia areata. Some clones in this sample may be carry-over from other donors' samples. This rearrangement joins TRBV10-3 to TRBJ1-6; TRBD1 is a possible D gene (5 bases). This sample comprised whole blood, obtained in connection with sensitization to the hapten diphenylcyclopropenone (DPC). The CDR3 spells CAIRTPLGEIGSPLHF. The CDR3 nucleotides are TGTGCCATCAGGACCCCGTTGGGGGAAATAGGTTCACCCCTCCACTTT.